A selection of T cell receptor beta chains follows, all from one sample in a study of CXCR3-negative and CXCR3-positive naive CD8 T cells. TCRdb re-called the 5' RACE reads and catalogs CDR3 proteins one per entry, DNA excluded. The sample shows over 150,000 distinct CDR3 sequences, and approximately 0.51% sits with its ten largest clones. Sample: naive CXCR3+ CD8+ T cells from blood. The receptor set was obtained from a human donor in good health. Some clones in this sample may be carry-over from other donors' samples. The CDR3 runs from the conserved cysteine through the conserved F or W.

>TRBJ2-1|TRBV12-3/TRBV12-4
CAGSVETGNNEQFF
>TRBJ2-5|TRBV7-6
CASSSLGFGNNLWETQYF
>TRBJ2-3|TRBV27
CASSPILAGSTDTQYF
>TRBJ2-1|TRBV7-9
CASSLTLAGRDEQFF
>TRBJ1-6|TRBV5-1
CASSLGQGYNSPLHF
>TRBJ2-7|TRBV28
CASSFPGSYEQYF
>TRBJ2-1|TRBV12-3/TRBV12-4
CASRGQAYNEQFF
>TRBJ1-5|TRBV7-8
CASSWGEAYSNQPQHF
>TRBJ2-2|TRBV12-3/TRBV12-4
CASSFAGANTGELFF
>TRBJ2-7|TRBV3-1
CASSRQGPNYEQYF
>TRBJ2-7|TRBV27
CASSLSGPASNEQYF
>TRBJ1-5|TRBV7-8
CASSGQTSNQPQHF
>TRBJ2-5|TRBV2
CASKSPRYRGQETQYF
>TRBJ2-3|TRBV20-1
CSARAYWRAHLGSDTQYF
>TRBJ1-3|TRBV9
CASSAQGTGTGNTIYF
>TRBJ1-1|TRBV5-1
CASTYSGGTEAFF
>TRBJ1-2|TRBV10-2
CASSVTARLYGYTF
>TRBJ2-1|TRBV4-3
CASSQDFRATGIVVNEQFF
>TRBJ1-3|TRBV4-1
CASSHDSRSGNTIYF
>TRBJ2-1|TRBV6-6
CASSYSIGPEGPHNEQFF
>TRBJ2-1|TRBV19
CASSIGSQGTYNEQFF
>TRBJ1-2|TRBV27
CASSPRDRGAGYTF
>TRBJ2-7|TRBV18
CASSPRGVQGHEQYF
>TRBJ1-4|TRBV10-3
CAIRDSTNEKLFF
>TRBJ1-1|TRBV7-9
CASRLNEYKLGTGIAEAFF
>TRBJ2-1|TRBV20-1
CSAPGRDYNEQFF
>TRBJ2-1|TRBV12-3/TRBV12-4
CASSPQAGLAGGQANEQFF
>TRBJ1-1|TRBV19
CASSMPGPPEAFF
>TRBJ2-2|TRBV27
CASSFYLKGAGELFF
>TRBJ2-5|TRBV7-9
CASNAGQETQYF
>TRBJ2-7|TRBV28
CASSLEVSYEQYF
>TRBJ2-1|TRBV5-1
CASSLLAGGPDNEQFF